This paragraph covers one TCR beta chain sequence. Its antigen target is currently unknown. The record has no base qualities; no much larger clone is one base away. This specimen comes from a study of blood T cell repertoires in COVID-19 (dated by TCRdb to the early 2020s). General notes on the study: The collaborator samples originated in the United States, Italy and Spain and spanned the acute and convalescent phases of COVID-19. Subjects who had been exposed to COVID-19, were actively infected with it, or had recovered from it provided the deeply sampled blood TCRbeta repertoires that made up the dataset. HLA class I and class II types, where available, came from metadata supplied by the sample provider rather than from assay-based typing. The prospective study material was composed of cDNA or gDNA derived from T cells, B-cell-depleted T cells, or PBMCs. The samples were drawn from the first 160 participants of the ongoing ImmuneRACE study and from 950 to 1,500 subjects provided by 6 global collaborators. The sample metadata nearly always contained a de-identified subject ID, COVID-19 status, age in years and sex. A freely available public database, intended as a resource for researchers studying the immune response to SARS-CoV-2, is where the repertoires were released.

What the research found in general, with its limitations: The amount of clinical and demographic metadata varied by source and participant and was provided uncurated.

Collaborating institutions collected whole blood in K2EDTA tubes following their own protocols. For TCRbeta analysis, collaborator samples were shipped as frozen whole blood, as isolated PBMCs, or as DNA extracted from either sample type. The immunoSEQ Assay, a bias-controlled multiplex PCR, was used to amplify TCRbeta CDR3 regions from genomic DNA. The authors' pipeline ran thus. Within the assay, amplification of reference gene primers was used to estimate how many nucleated cells each sample contained. To quantify the absolute abundance of each unique TCRbeta CDR3 rearrangement, sequence reads were collapsed and filtered. For each sample, productive Simpson clonality was calculated as the square root of Simpson's diversity index over productive rearrangements. As stored in TCRdb, this immuneACCESS dataset retains in-frame rearrangements with V and J assigned. A fraction of the clones does not appear; measured against another copy, unresolved V genes explain less than half of the discrepancy, and the remainder lacks a known reason. The DNA gave D and trimming, while V, J and clone size come from that table. Across this sample there are roughly 59,000 clones, with roughly 80% seen only once. The ten largest clones take up around a tenth of the sample.

The TCR originated in a human donor in a cohort sampled during active COVID-19. The specimen was peripheral blood.

The CDR3: CASSRTGLSGANVLTF. DNA sequence: TGTGCCAGTAGTCGGACGGGACTCTCTGGGGCCAACGTCCTGACTTTC. The sequence links TRBV19 to TRBJ2-6; TRBD2 is perhaps the D gene, given 6 matching bases. Its CDR3 holds 16 amino acids, cysteine through phenylalanine. CDR3 DNA is the only sequence kept; it has 48 bases, read in frame from the first base. The germline V gene (reference sequence) yields LNHDA for CDR1 and SQIVND for CDR2. V is cut by 5 bases and J by 0 bases, and the space between the germline ends is 11 bases.